A single sample gave rise to the 26 T cell receptor beta chains below, sequenced in a study of blood T cell repertoires in COVID-19. Clones were sequenced by immunoSEQ multiplex PCR, and TCRdb holds only the in-frame ones, with some missing. The sample yields roughly 330,000 clones, about 84% seen once. Sequencing was carried out using peripheral blood. These receptors originate from a woman in her fifties or sixties with acute or convalescent COVID-19.

The chain combines TRBV5-1 with TRBJ2-1; TRBD2 matches 9 bases. The ends lost 1 base at V and 3 bases at J; junction bases unmatched: 5. Per germline, CDR1 SGHRS and CDR2 YFSETQ. The CDR3 runs 16 residues. CDR3 loop: CASSLIAGDLYNEQFF. CDR3 coding DNA: TGCGCCAGCAGCTTGATAGCGGGGGACCTCTACAATGAGCAGTTCTTC. Full variable domain (remainder filled in from reference TRBV5-1 and TRBJ2-1): KAGVTQTPRYLIKTRGQQVTLSCSPISGHRSVSWYQQTPGQGLQFLFEYFSETQRNKGNFPGRFSGRQFSNSRSEMNVSTLELGDSALYLCASSLIAGDLYNEQFFGPGTRLTVL.

This clone was recorded a few times. This specimen includes other DNA sequences encoding the same CDR3. The chain has TRBV28 and TRBJ1-5, with D possibly being TRBD1 (6 bases). In germline, CDR1 is MDHEN, CDR2 SYDVKM. CDR3 size: 12 residues. V gave up 5 bases and J gave up 6 bases, with 8 bases separating them. CDR3 region: CASSLGGQPQHF. The CDR3 DNA sequence: TGTGCCAGCAGTCTAGGGGGTCAGCCCCAGCATTTT.

This clone has just a few counts. The chain couples TRBV29-1 to TRBJ1-5, with D hard to call. The germline CDR1 and CDR2 sequences are SQVTM and ANQGSEA. The CDR3 length is 8 residues. V was pared by 5 bases and J by 14 bases, with 7 bases between. CDR3 sequence reads: CSVLREHF. The DNA for the CDR3 is TGCAGCGTTCTAAGAGAGCATTTT.

The chain uses TRBV27 and TRBJ2-7; 7 bases agree with TRBD1. The CDR3 extends over 13 amino acids. Trimming took 3 bases from V and 9 from J; bases not matched to a gene: 8. Per germline, CDR1 MNHEY and CDR2 SMNVEV (reference sequence). Here the CDR3 DNA reads TGTGCCAGCAGTTTGTCCCCGACAGGGTTGCAGTACTTC. It codes for CASSLSPTGLQYF.

This sequence joins TRBV3-1 (or the pseudogene TRBV3-2) and TRBJ2-5; D is unclear. CDR1 is LGHDT and CDR2 is YNNKEL in the germline V gene (reference sequence). The CDR3 has 13 residues. Deletions cut 1 base from V and 3 bases from J, with 6 bases between. This CDR3 reads CASSQAGEETQYF. DNA for the CDR3: TGTGCCAGCAGCCAAGCCGGTGAAGAGACCCAGTACTTC.

The V call is TRBV30, the J call TRBJ2-7; 8 bases line up with TRBD1. Germline V gives CDR1 GTSNPN, CDR2 SVGIG (reference sequence). This CDR3 has 14 residues. With 3 bases clipped from V and 6 bases from J, the junction kept 10 bases outside the gene matches. CDR3 DNA: TGTGCCTGGAGAGGACAGGGTACTTTGGCCGAGCAGTACTTC. Protein product: CAWRGQGTLAEQYF.

This chain joins TRBV6-5 and TRBJ2-1; 13 bases fit TRBD2. This CDR3 has 14 amino acids. The V gene end was trimmed by 6 bases and the J gene end by 9 bases; junction bases not matched to a gene: 5. Germline V CDR1 and CDR2: MNHEY, SVGAGI. The CDR3 coding sequence is TGTGCCAGCAGCTCGGGACTAGCGGGATCTGAGCAGTTCTTC. Translating it yields CASSSGLAGSEQFF.

The chain has TRBV14 and TRBJ2-2, with D unclear. Germline V gene sequence: CDR1 SGHDN, CDR2 FVKESK. V gave up 4 bases and J gave up 3 bases, with 9 bases separating them. The CDR3 loop spans 14 amino acids. The CDR3 nucleotides read TGTGCCAGCAGCCCATACAGTTACACCGGGGAGCTGTTTTTT. This encodes CASSPYSYTGELFF.

The rearrangement uses TRBV5-4 and TRBJ1-6; tentatively, D is TRBD1 (6 bases). Looked up from germline, CDR1 is SGHNT and CDR2 is YYREEE (reference sequence). V was cut by 0 bases and J by 9 bases, with 10 bases left in between. This CDR3 is 14 amino acids long. The DNA for the CDR3 is TGTGCCAGCAGCTTGGAGGGGGGGGGTTCACCCCTCCACTTT. Translating it yields CASSLEGGGSPLHF.

The chain carries TRBV7-9 and TRBJ2-1; 8 positions match TRBD2. Per the germline V gene, CDR1 is SEHNR and CDR2 is FQNEAQ (reference sequence). V shed 7 bases and J 4 bases; nucleotides not matched to a gene: 21. CDR3 length equals 19 residues. CDR3 in amino acids: CASTLFQGLAGHEYNEQFF. CDR3 nucleotides: TGTGCCAGCACTCTATTCCAGGGCCTAGCGGGCCACGAATACAATGAGCAGTTCTTC.

This sequence joins TRBV27 and TRBJ2-7; 9 bases line up with TRBD1. V lost 5 bases to trimming and J lost 3 bases; unmatched junction nucleotides: 8. Germline lookup yields CDR1 MNHEY and CDR2 SMNVEV (reference sequence). The CDR3 has 15 residues. Written as DNA, the CDR3 is TGTGCCAGCAGTCCGGGACAGGGATCGTACTACGAGCAGTACTTC. Residues: CASSPGQGSYYEQYF.

This clone occurred a few times. V usage is TRBV11-2 and J usage is TRBJ2-1; 8 nucleotides agree with TRBD2. J gave up 6 bases and V 0 bases, and 10 bases lay outside the gene matches. The CDR3 is 17 residues long. The germline CDR1 and CDR2 sequences are SGHAT and FQNNGV. In DNA, the CDR3 is TGTGCCAGCAGCTTAGATCCTAGCGGGTTCGTACGCAATGAGCAGTTCTTC. It is translated as CASSLDPSGFVRNEQFF.

The chain joins TRBV27 to TRBJ1-1, with TRBD1 matching over 7 bases. V was clipped by 3 bases and J by 7 bases; unmatched bases: 5. This CDR3 is 13 amino acids long. Per the germline V gene, CDR1 is MNHEY and CDR2 is SMNVEV (reference sequence). Written as DNA, the CDR3 is TGTGCCAGCAGTTTGGGACAGACGAATGAAGCTTTCTTT. Amino acid sequence: CASSLGQTNEAFF.

The CDR3 nucleotides read TGTGCCAGCAGCCGAGCCGAGGGAGTGAACACTGAAGCTTTCTTT. Its translation: CASSRAEGVNTEAFF. The rearrangement uses TRBV7-8 and TRBJ1-1, with D hard to call. The CDR3 loop spans 15 amino acids. CDR1 and CDR2 (germline): SGHVS, FQNEAQ. V dropped 5 bases and J dropped 0 bases, with 13 bases sitting between them.

The V gene is TRBV5-1, the J gene TRBJ2-3; weak D call: TRBD1 (7 bases). Germline values: CDR1 SGHRS, CDR2 YFSETQ. This CDR3 is 16 amino acids long. With 0 bases removed from V and 2 bases from J, the gap between germline ends came to 13 bases. This chain's CDR3 is CASSLVQGGNTDTQYF. The CDR3 DNA sequence: TGCGCCAGCAGCTTGGTGCAGGGGGGTAACACAGATACGCAGTATTTT.

The J gene is TRBJ2-3, the V gene TRBV5-4; possible D gene TRBD2, 5 bases. Germline assignment: CDR1 SGHNT and CDR2 YYREEE (reference sequence). CDR3 length: 16 residues. Trimming took 0 bases from V and 2 from J, leaving 13 bases between them. The CDR3 reads CASSLGGADLTDTQYF. For the CDR3, the DNA is TGTGCCAGCAGCTTGGGGGGAGCGGACCTCACAGATACGCAGTATTTT.

This clone was picked up one time. The rearrangement links TRBV30 to TRBJ2-1; D perhaps matches TRBD1 (6 bases). The germline V gene encodes CDR1 GTSNPN and CDR2 SVGIG (reference sequence). The CDR3 spans 11 residues. V lost 8 bases to trimming and J lost 6 bases, with 11 bases between them. Written as DNA, the CDR3 is TGTGCCGGAATACAGGGCAATGAGCAGTTCTTC. Protein sequence: CAGIQGNEQFF.

The chain combines TRBV7-2 with TRBJ2-7, with 7 nucleotides matching TRBD2. The CDR3 totals 15 residues. In germline, CDR1 is SGHTA, CDR2 FQGNSA. J lost 3 bases, V lost 2 bases, and 7 bases had no gene match. This CDR3 reads CASSLKPSGYYEQYF. The DNA of the CDR3 is TGTGCCAGCAGCTTAAAGCCTAGCGGATACTACGAGCAGTACTTC.

The rearrangement uses TRBV11-2 and TRBJ2-4, with 12 bases fitting TRBD1. In germline, CDR1 is SGHAT, CDR2 FQNNGV. The J segment lost 10 bases and the V segment lost 5 bases, leaving 6 bases of the junction unmatched. The CDR3 loop spans 14 amino acids. The DNA for the CDR3 is TGTGCCAGCAGCCAAGGGGACAGGGGGCGGATTCAGTACTTC. This encodes CASSQGDRGRIQYF.

This clone has a handful of counts. The V gene is TRBV10-3, the J gene TRBJ1-2; 7 bases line up with TRBD1. The CDR3 runs 16 residues. Germline V CDR1 and CDR2: ENHRY, SYGVKD. The ends lost 10 bases at V and 2 bases at J; junction bases unmatched: 16. The CDR3 DNA reads TGTGCCACCAGGATGCAGCAGGGGGATCAAAACTATGGCTACACCTTC. This gives the protein CATRMQQGDQNYGYTF.

V usage is TRBV10-3 and J usage is TRBJ2-7, with a weak D call TRBD2 (5 bases). Trimming took off 0 bases at V and 2 bases at J, with 11 bases between the two ends. In germline, CDR1 is ENHRY, CDR2 SYGVKD. The CDR3 is 15 residues long. Here the CDR3 reads CAISESQARAYEQYF. CDR3 coding DNA: TGTGCCATCAGTGAGTCGCAAGCGAGGGCCTACGAGCAGTACTTC.

As concerns this clone: In the same sample, other DNA sequences code for this CDR3. This chain joins TRBV18 and TRBJ2-7; D may be TRBD1 (6 bases). Germline V gives CDR1 KGHSH, CDR2 LQKENI. The CDR3 totals 15 residues. Between the trimmed V and J ends, which lost 3 bases and 0 bases, there was a span of 12 bases. CDR3 DNA sequence: TGTGCCAGCTCACCCTCCCAGGGGAGCTCCTACGAGCAGTACTTC. It codes for CASSPSQGSSYEQYF.

The chain employs TRBV5-1 and TRBJ2-5, with 7 nucleotides matching TRBD2. There are 14 residues in the CDR3. V was pared by 2 bases and J by 5 bases, with 6 bases of the junction left unmatched. Per the germline V gene, CDR1 is SGHRS and CDR2 is YFSETQ. The CDR3 region has the DNA TGCGCCAGCAGCTTAGCGGGAAGCGGGGAGACCCAGTACTTC. Its protein product is CASSLAGSGETQYF.

The chain has TRBV6-2 or TRBV6-3 and TRBJ2-7; unclear D gene. In germline, CDR1 is MNHEY, CDR2 SVGEGT. V was pared by 8 bases and J by 4 bases, with 12 bases between. CDR3 length: 12 amino acids. The CDR3 region is CASRSARYEQYF. CDR3 in DNA: TGTGCCAGCCGTTCAGCGCGGTACGAGCAGTACTTC.

The chain uses TRBV28 and TRBJ2-7; no clear D gene. This CDR3 region has 13 residues. V was trimmed by 8 bases and J by 0 bases, leaving 11 bases between them. Per germline, CDR1 MDHEN and CDR2 SYDVKM. For the CDR3, the DNA is TGTGCCAGCTCTTTTATATTCTCCTACGAGCAGTACTTC. It is translated as CASSFIFSYEQYF.

This clone was counted once. The gene calls are TRBV4-1 and TRBJ1-1; 8 bases line up with TRBD1. This CDR3 spans 18 amino acids. After removal of 0 bases from V and 1 base from J, the junction contained 10 bases not matched to a gene. Germline V gene lookup returns CDR1 MGHRA and CDR2 YSYEKL. CDR3 amino acids: CASSQDFRQGIRNTEAFF. In nucleotides, the CDR3 is TGCGCCAGCAGCCAAGATTTCCGACAGGGGATTAGGAACACTGAAGCTTTCTTT.